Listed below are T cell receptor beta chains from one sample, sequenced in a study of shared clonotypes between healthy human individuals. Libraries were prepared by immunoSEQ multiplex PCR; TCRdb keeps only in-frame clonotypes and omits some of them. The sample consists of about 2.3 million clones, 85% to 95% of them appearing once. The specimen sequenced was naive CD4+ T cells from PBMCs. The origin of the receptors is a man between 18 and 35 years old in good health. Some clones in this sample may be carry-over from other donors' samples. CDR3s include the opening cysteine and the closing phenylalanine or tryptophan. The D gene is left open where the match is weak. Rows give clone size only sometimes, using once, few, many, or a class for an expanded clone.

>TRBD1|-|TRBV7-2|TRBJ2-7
CASSPPPTGVEQYF
TGTGCCAGCAGCCCCCCCCCGACAGGGGTTGAGCAGTACTTC
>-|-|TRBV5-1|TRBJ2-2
CASSLAGFTGELFF
TGCGCCAGCAGCTTGGCCGGCTTCACCGGGGAGCTGTTTTTT
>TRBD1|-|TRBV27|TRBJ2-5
CASSRDRGETQYF
TGTGCCAGCAGTCGGGACAGGGGAGAGACCCAGTACTTC
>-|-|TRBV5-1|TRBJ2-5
CASSFGQQETQYF
TGCGCCAGCAGCTTCGGACAACAAGAGACCCAGTACTTC
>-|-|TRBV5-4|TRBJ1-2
CASSLGGNGYTF
TGTGCCAGCAGCTTGGGAGGGAATGGCTACACCTTC
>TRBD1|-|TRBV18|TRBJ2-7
CASSPRTGPYEQYF
TGTGCCAGCTCACCAAGGACAGGGCCCTACGAGCAGTACTTC
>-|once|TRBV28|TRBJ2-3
CASRPQGRTDTQYF
TGTGCCAGCAGACCCCAGGGTAGGACAGATACGCAGTATTTT
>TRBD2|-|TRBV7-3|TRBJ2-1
CASSLTPGLAGSYNEQFF
TGTGCCAGCAGCCTCACCCCCGGACTAGCGGGGAGTTACAATGAGCAGTTCTTC
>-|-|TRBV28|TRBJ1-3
CASSGRGFSGNTIYF
TGTGCCAGCAGTGGGAGGGGTTTCTCTGGAAACACCATATATTTT
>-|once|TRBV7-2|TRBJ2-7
CASSLGGRVYEQYF
TGTGCCAGCAGCTTAGGAGGGAGAGTCTACGAGCAGTACTTC
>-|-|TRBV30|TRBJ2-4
CAWSASIANIQYF
TGTGCCTGGAGTGCGTCGATCGCAAACATTCAGTACTTC
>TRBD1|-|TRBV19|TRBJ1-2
CASSIRTGTVNYGYTF
TGTGCCAGTAGTATTAGAACCGGGACAGTTAACTATGGCTACACCTTC